The 10 T cell receptor beta chains reported below all come from one sample, sequenced in a study of circulating tumor DNA in untreated peripheral T-cell lymphoma. The data were produced by immunoSEQ multiplex PCR, yet TCRdb's version contains in-frame clones alone and is incomplete. Of around 6,400 clones in the sample, about 64% were seen once. The sequencing sample was made of tumor tissue. These receptors were obtained from a human donor with peripheral T-cell lymphoma.

For the CDR3, the DNA is TGTGCCAGCAGTTTTTCAGGGGGCCAAGAGACCCAGTACTTC. Translation gives CASSFSGGQETQYF. The chain carries TRBV6-8 and TRBJ2-5; 7 nucleotides match TRBD1. Germline CDR1 is MNHGY and CDR2 is SAAAGT. CDR3 length equals 14 residues. V lost 4 bases, J lost 1 base, and 3 bases stayed unmatched.

As DNA, the CDR3 is TGCGCCAGCAGCCAAGGACTAGCGACCGGGGAGCTGTTTTTT. It is translated as CASSQGLATGELFF. J is TRBJ2-2 and V is TRBV4-1, with TRBD2 matching over 8 bases. The germline gives CDR1 MGHRA, CDR2 YSYEKL. V was pared by 1 base and J by 5 bases, with 0 bases of the junction left unmatched. The CDR3 is 14 residues long.

This sequence joins TRBV18 and TRBJ1-3; no firm D call. The CDR3 consists of 16 residues. In germline, CDR1 is KGHSH, CDR2 LQKENI. V lost 3 bases and J lost 0, with 12 bases in between. CDR3 nucleotide sequence: TGTGCCAGCTCACCGTCGGACGGTAGCTCTGGAAACACCATATATTTT. Translation: CASSPSDGSSGNTIYF.

In this sample, this clone turned up a few times. The V call is TRBV11-3, the J call TRBJ2-7; possible D gene TRBD2, 6 bases. V lost 4 bases to trimming and J lost 0 bases, with 13 bases between them. This CDR3 region has 15 residues. Germline values: CDR1 SGHNT, CDR2 YENEEA. CDR3 DNA sequence: TGTGCCAGCAGCTCCTTAGCGGCGCCCTCCTACGAGCAGTACTTC. It codes for CASSSLAAPSYEQYF.

The chain has TRBV19 and TRBJ1-1, with D possibly TRBD1 on 5 matching bases. This CDR3 has 15 residues. Trimming pared 1 base from V and 3 bases from J, leaving 12 bases between. The germline V gene encodes CDR1 LNHDA and CDR2 SQIVND (reference sequence). The CDR3 DNA reads as TGTGCCAGTAGTATAGTAGCAGGGAGAGACACTGAAGCTTTCTTT. It yields the protein CASSIVAGRDTEAFF.

There are a few counts of this clone. The rearrangement links TRBV18 to TRBJ2-3; D remains unclear. Germline CDR1 is KGHSH and CDR2 is LQKENI. The CDR3 extends over 13 amino acids. V lost 0 bases, J lost 6 bases, and 7 bases lay in between. The CDR3 region is CASSPPSSDTQYF. CDR3 nucleotide sequence: TGTGCCAGCTCACCACCGTCGTCCGATACGCAGTATTTT.

This chain uses TRBV6-7 with TRBJ2-1; D is possibly TRBD2 (6 bases). TRBV6-7 is marked as an open reading frame, function uncertain. V lost 6 bases to trimming and J lost 10 bases, with 13 bases between them. This CDR3 comprises 12 residues. In DNA, the CDR3 is TGTGCCAGCAGACCGTACGGAGGGGAGCAGTTCTTC. This encodes CASRPYGGEQFF.

This clone was detected once. This sequence joins TRBV10-1 and TRBJ2-2; D call uncertain. The CDR3 is made up of 12 amino acids. V was clipped by 8 bases and J by 0 bases, with 4 bases between them. Germline-derived CDR1 and CDR2 are WNHNN and SYGVQD (reference sequence). Here the CDR3 reads CASQSNTGELFF. As DNA, the CDR3 is TGCGCCAGCCAATCGAACACCGGGGAGCTGTTTTTT.

V is TRBV6-8 and J is TRBJ2-5; D is unclear. This CDR3 spans 12 amino acids. V was cut by 4 bases and J by 5 bases, with 8 bases left in between. Germline lookup yields CDR1 MNHGY and CDR2 SAAAGT. Here the CDR3 reads CASSSTRETQYF. CDR3 DNA sequence: TGTGCCAGCAGTTCGACCCGGGAGACCCAGTACTTC.

This clone was seen a few times. The CDR3 DNA is TGTGCCAGCTCACCAAGGACGGCCCACACAGATACGCAGTATTTT. Its protein is CASSPRTAHTDTQYF. V and J are TRBV18 and TRBJ2-3; D call uncertain. CDR3 length equals 15 residues. V dropped 2 bases and J dropped 2 bases, with 11 bases sitting between them. Germline V gives CDR1 KGHSH, CDR2 LQKENI.